This is a list of T cell receptor beta chains from one sample in a study of T cell repertoires in cytomegalovirus infection. TCRdb analysed the reads with MiXCR anew, one entry per CDR3 protein. Of 100,000 or so distinct CDR3 sequences in the sample, 23% are singletons; the top ten hold around 40%. Sequencing input: CD8+ T cells from PBMCs. The source is a human donor in good health (CMV status not recorded). Some clones in this sample may be carry-over from other donors' samples. CDR3s include the opening cysteine and the closing phenylalanine or tryptophan. The D gene is left open where the match is weak. For some rows the clone size is stated as once, few or many, or as a class when expanded; others skip it.

v_call: TRBV11-3; j_call: TRBJ1-6; d_call: TRBD1; clone_size: .; cdr3_aa: CASSPDRVRGNSPLHF; cdr3_nt: TGTGCCAGCAGCCCCGACAGGGTGAGGGGGAATTCACCCCTCCACTTT
v_call: TRBV2; j_call: TRBJ1-1; d_call: .; clone_size: few; cdr3_aa: CAIMLGSEAFF; cdr3_nt: TGTGCTATAATGCTCGGTTCTGAAGCTTTCTTT
v_call: TRBV7-3; j_call: TRBJ2-5; d_call: .; clone_size: .; cdr3_aa: CASSRDPQETQYF; cdr3_nt: TGTGCCAGCAGCCGGGACCCCCAAGAGACCCAGTACTTC
v_call: TRBV28; j_call: TRBJ1-4; d_call: .; clone_size: .; cdr3_aa: CASSLRQSSEKLFF; cdr3_nt: TGTGCCAGCAGTCTCCGACAGAGCAGCGAAAAACTGTTTTTT
v_call: TRBV6-6; j_call: TRBJ2-3; d_call: TRBD2; clone_size: few; cdr3_aa: CASSTGLVADTQYF; cdr3_nt: TGTGCCAGCAGTACGGGACTAGTGGCAGATACGCAGTATTTT
v_call: TRBV6-2/TRBV6-3; j_call: TRBJ2-1; d_call: .; clone_size: .; cdr3_aa: CASLPAGLGNEQFF; cdr3_nt: TGTGCCAGCCTCCCGGCGGGCCTCGGTAATGAGCAGTTCTTC
v_call: TRBV6-1; j_call: TRBJ2-3; d_call: .; clone_size: few; cdr3_aa: CASSDMMGGDDTQYF; cdr3_nt: TGTGCCAGCAGTGACATGATGGGGGGCGACGATACGCAGTATTTT
v_call: TRBV7-9; j_call: TRBJ2-4; d_call: TRBD2; clone_size: few; cdr3_aa: CASSKTSGEDKNIQYF; cdr3_nt: TGTGCCAGCAGCAAAACTAGCGGGGAGGACAAAAACATTCAGTACTTC
v_call: TRBV25-1; j_call: TRBJ1-2; d_call: TRBD1; clone_size: .; cdr3_aa: CASSEYRTGLYGYTF; cdr3_nt: TGTGCCAGCAGTGAATACCGGACAGGGCTCTATGGCTACACCTTC
v_call: TRBV20-1; j_call: TRBJ2-7; d_call: TRBD1; clone_size: .; cdr3_aa: CSARDFRDRTSYEQYF; cdr3_nt: TGCAGTGCTAGAGATTTCCGGGACAGGACCTCCTACGAGCAGTACTTC
v_call: TRBV4-3; j_call: TRBJ2-5; d_call: .; clone_size: .; cdr3_aa: CASSQGRIDGSLGQETQYF; cdr3_nt: TGCGCCAGCAGCCAAGGTCGGATCGACGGTAGTCTTGGGCAAGAGACCCAGTACTTC
v_call: TRBV6-1; j_call: TRBJ1-1; d_call: TRBD1; clone_size: .; cdr3_aa: CASSFTFPGTGVGTEAFF; cdr3_nt: TGTGCCAGCAGTTTCACCTTTCCCGGGACAGGGGTAGGGACTGAAGCTTTCTTT
v_call: TRBV7-9; j_call: TRBJ1-5; d_call: TRBD1; clone_size: many; cdr3_aa: CASSPPRQGYNQPQHF; cdr3_nt: TGTGCCAGCAGCCCACCCCGACAGGGATACAATCAGCCCCAGCATTTT
v_call: TRBV5-1; j_call: TRBJ2-7; d_call: TRBD1; clone_size: few; cdr3_aa: CASSLSATGSSYEQYF; cdr3_nt: TGCGCCAGCAGCTTGTCCGCGACAGGGAGCAGCTACGAGCAGTACTTC
v_call: TRBV4-3; j_call: TRBJ2-7; d_call: TRBD2; clone_size: few; cdr3_aa: CASSQANSGGSYPGGEQYF; cdr3_nt: TGCGCCAGCAGCCAAGCGAATAGCGGGGGTTCTTACCCGGGAGGCGAGCAGTACTTC
v_call: TRBV12-3/TRBV12-4; j_call: TRBJ2-7; d_call: .; clone_size: .; cdr3_aa: CASSLGGYTYEQYF; cdr3_nt: TGTGCCAGCAGTTTAGGGGGTTATACCTACGAGCAGTACTTC
v_call: TRBV12-3/TRBV12-4; j_call: TRBJ2-3; d_call: .; clone_size: .; cdr3_aa: CASISGGDTQYF; cdr3_nt: TGTGCCAGCATTTCCGGCGGAGATACGCAGTATTTT
v_call: TRBV7-9; j_call: TRBJ1-5; d_call: .; clone_size: many; cdr3_aa: CASSLNAGVAKGTQHF; cdr3_nt: TGTGCCAGCAGCTTGAACGCAGGGGTCGCCAAAGGAACCCAGCATTTT
v_call: TRBV6-5; j_call: TRBJ1-6; d_call: TRBD1; clone_size: .; cdr3_aa: CASSAGQGHNSPLHF; cdr3_nt: TGTGCCAGCAGTGCGGGACAGGGACATAATTCACCCCTCCACTTT
v_call: TRBV12-3/TRBV12-4; j_call: TRBJ2-7; d_call: .; clone_size: .; cdr3_aa: CASSLASFSGEQYF; cdr3_nt: TGTGCCAGCAGTTTAGCAAGCTTCTCTGGCGAGCAGTACTTC
v_call: TRBV2; j_call: TRBJ2-1; d_call: TRBD2; clone_size: .; cdr3_aa: CASSERLAGGDNEQFF; cdr3_nt: TGTGCCAGCAGTGAGAGACTAGCGGGAGGGGACAATGAGCAGTTCTTC
v_call: TRBV28; j_call: TRBJ2-3; d_call: TRBD2; clone_size: .; cdr3_aa: CASSFQALAGGDDTQYF; cdr3_nt: TGTGCCAGCAGCTTCCAGGCCCTAGCGGGAGGCGACGATACGCAGTATTTT
v_call: TRBV7-6; j_call: TRBJ1-2; d_call: .; clone_size: few; cdr3_aa: CASSLGRKYGYTF; cdr3_nt: TGTGCCAGCAGCTTAGGCCGGAAATATGGCTACACCTTC
v_call: TRBV29-1; j_call: TRBJ1-2; d_call: .; clone_size: few; cdr3_aa: CSVFWDYGYTF; cdr3_nt: TGCAGCGTCTTCTGGGACTATGGCTACACCTTC
v_call: TRBV4-3; j_call: TRBJ1-2; d_call: .; clone_size: many; cdr3_aa: CASSPEGRGSNYGYTF; cdr3_nt: TGCGCCAGCAGCCCCGAAGGGAGGGGCTCTAACTATGGCTACACCTTC
v_call: TRBV28; j_call: TRBJ1-1; d_call: .; clone_size: hyperexpanded; cdr3_aa: CASSLPEGTDTEAFF; cdr3_nt: TGTGCCAGCAGTTTACCGGAAGGAACGGACACTGAAGCTTTCTTT
v_call: TRBV19; j_call: TRBJ2-4; d_call: TRBD1; clone_size: .; cdr3_aa: CASSAGQGTIQYF; cdr3_nt: TGTGCCAGTAGTGCGGGACAGGGGACCATTCAGTACTTC
v_call: TRBV10-3; j_call: TRBJ1-1; d_call: .; clone_size: many; cdr3_aa: CAISDIQLTEAFF; cdr3_nt: TGTGCCATCAGTGATATACAGCTTACTGAAGCTTTCTTT
v_call: TRBV30; j_call: TRBJ2-7; d_call: .; clone_size: .; cdr3_aa: CAWSLGEQYF; cdr3_nt: TGTGCCTGGAGTTTGGGTGAGCAGTACTTC
v_call: TRBV28; j_call: TRBJ1-1; d_call: .; clone_size: .; cdr3_aa: CASSLQGDITEAFF; cdr3_nt: TGTGCCAGCAGCCTGCAGGGCGATATCACTGAAGCTTTCTTT
v_call: TRBV11-3; j_call: TRBJ2-7; d_call: .; clone_size: .; cdr3_aa: CASSPSGGKNSYEQYF; cdr3_nt: TGTGCCAGCAGCCCCTCTGGCGGGAAAAACTCCTACGAGCAGTACTTC
v_call: TRBV15; j_call: TRBJ2-5; d_call: TRBD2; clone_size: .; cdr3_aa: CATSETGWAGSGNQETQYF; cdr3_nt: TGTGCCACCAGCGAGACTGGGTGGGCAGGAAGCGGGAACCAAGAGACCCAGTACTTC
v_call: TRBV20-1; j_call: TRBJ2-3; d_call: TRBD2; clone_size: many; cdr3_aa: CSARAPQDRGLAGGTDTQYF; cdr3_nt: TGCAGTGCTAGAGCACCTCAGGACAGGGGACTAGCGGGGGGCACAGATACGCAGTATTTT
v_call: TRBV30; j_call: TRBJ2-1; d_call: .; clone_size: .; cdr3_aa: CAWRKGRTVLDEQFF; cdr3_nt: TGTGCCTGGAGAAAGGGGCGGACAGTGCTCGATGAGCAGTTCTTC
v_call: TRBV11-3; j_call: TRBJ2-1; d_call: TRBD1; clone_size: .; cdr3_aa: CASSPRGTGGVNEQFF; cdr3_nt: TGTGCCAGCAGCCCCCGGGGGACAGGGGGAGTCAATGAGCAGTTCTTC
v_call: TRBV14; j_call: TRBJ2-2; d_call: .; clone_size: .; cdr3_aa: CASSQLAWDGELFF; cdr3_nt: TGTGCCAGCAGCCAACTAGCGTGGGACGGGGAGCTGTTTTTT
v_call: TRBV4-1; j_call: TRBJ2-5; d_call: .; clone_size: once; cdr3_aa: CASSQDEGSGETQYF; cdr3_nt: TGCGCCAGCAGCCAAGATGAGGGATCCGGGGAGACCCAGTACTTC
v_call: TRBV29-1; j_call: TRBJ2-1; d_call: .; clone_size: few; cdr3_aa: CSVEDLPAGLYNEQFF; cdr3_nt: TGCAGCGTTGAAGATCTTCCAGCGGGTTTATACAATGAGCAGTTCTTC
v_call: TRBV4-3; j_call: TRBJ2-7; d_call: TRBD2; clone_size: many; cdr3_aa: CASSQDRTSGIEQYF; cdr3_nt: TGCGCCAGCAGCCAAGATAGGACTAGCGGGATCGAGCAGTACTTC
v_call: TRBV7-2; j_call: TRBJ1-2; d_call: TRBD1; clone_size: .; cdr3_aa: CASTSTGGDYGYTF; cdr3_nt: TGTGCCAGCACCTCGACAGGGGGCGACTATGGCTACACCTTC
v_call: TRBV12-3/TRBV12-4; j_call: TRBJ1-6; d_call: .; clone_size: many; cdr3_aa: CASSFGSPLHF; cdr3_nt: TGTGCCAGCAGTTTTGGTTCACCCCTCCACTTT
v_call: TRBV7-2; j_call: TRBJ2-3; d_call: .; clone_size: many; cdr3_aa: CASSLGVTDTQYF; cdr3_nt: TGTGCCAGCAGCTTAGGGGTCACAGATACGCAGTATTTT
v_call: TRBV7-2; j_call: TRBJ2-5; d_call: .; clone_size: many; cdr3_aa: CASSLNRQETQYF; cdr3_nt: TGTGCCAGCAGCTTAAACCGCCAAGAGACCCAGTACTTC
v_call: TRBV12-3/TRBV12-4; j_call: TRBJ1-5; d_call: TRBD1; clone_size: .; cdr3_aa: CASSPDRAGGNQPQHF; cdr3_nt: TGTGCCAGCAGTCCAGACAGGGCGGGGGGCAATCAGCCCCAGCATTTT
v_call: TRBV7-9; j_call: TRBJ2-7; d_call: TRBD2; clone_size: few; cdr3_aa: CASSSFSGYSYEQYF; cdr3_nt: TGTGCCAGCAGCTCCTTTAGCGGGTACTCCTACGAGCAGTACTTC
v_call: TRBV28; j_call: TRBJ2-7; d_call: .; clone_size: many; cdr3_aa: CASSLRRAKDSYEQYF; cdr3_nt: TGTGCCAGCAGTTTACGCAGAGCCAAGGATTCCTACGAGCAGTACTTC